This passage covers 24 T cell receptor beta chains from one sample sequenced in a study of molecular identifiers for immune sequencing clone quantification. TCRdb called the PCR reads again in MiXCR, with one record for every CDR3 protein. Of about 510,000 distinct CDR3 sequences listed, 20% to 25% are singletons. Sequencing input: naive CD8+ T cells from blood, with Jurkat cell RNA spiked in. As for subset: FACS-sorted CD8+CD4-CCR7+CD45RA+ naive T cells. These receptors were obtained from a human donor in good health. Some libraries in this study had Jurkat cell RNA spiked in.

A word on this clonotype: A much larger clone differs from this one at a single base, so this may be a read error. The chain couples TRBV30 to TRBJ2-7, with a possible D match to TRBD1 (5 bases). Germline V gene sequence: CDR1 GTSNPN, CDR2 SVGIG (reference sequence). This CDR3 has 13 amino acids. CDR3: CAWSTGSTYEQCF. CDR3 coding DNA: TGTGCCTGGAGTACAGGTTCGACCTACGAGCAGTGCTTC.

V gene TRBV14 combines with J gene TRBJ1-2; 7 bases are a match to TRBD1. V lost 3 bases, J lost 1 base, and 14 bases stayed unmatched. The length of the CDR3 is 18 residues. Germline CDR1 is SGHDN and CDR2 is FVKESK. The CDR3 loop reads CASSQAPWRQGFNYGYTF. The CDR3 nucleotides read TGTGCCAGCAGCCAGGCCCCCTGGAGACAGGGCTTTAACTATGGCTACACCTTC.

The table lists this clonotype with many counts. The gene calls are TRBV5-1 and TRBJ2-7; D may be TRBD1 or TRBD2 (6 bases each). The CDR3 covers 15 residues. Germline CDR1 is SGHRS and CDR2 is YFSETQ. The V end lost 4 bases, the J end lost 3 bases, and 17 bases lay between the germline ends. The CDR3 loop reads CASSPSGGQLYEQYF. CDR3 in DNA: TGCGCCAGCAGCCCCTCCGGGGGCCAACTCTACGAGCAGTACTTC.

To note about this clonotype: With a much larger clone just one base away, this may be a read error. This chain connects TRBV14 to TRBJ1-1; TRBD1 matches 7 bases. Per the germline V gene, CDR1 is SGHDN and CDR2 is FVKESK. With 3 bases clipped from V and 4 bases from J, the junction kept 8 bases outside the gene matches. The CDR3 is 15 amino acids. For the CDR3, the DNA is TGTGCCAGCAGCCATACGACAGGGACGAGCACTGAAGCTTTCTTT. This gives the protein CASSHTTGTSTEAFF. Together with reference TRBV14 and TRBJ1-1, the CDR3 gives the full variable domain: EAGVTQFPSHSVIEKGQTVTLRCDPISGHDNLYWYRRVMGKEIKFLLHFVKESKQDESGMPNNRFLAERTGGTYSTLKVQPAELEDSGVYFCASSHTTGTSTEAFFGQGTRLTVV.

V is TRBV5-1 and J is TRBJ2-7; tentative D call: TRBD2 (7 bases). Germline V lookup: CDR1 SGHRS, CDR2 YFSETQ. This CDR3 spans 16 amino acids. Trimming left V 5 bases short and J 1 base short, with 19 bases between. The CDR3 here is CASRTYREGVSYEQYF. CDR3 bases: TGCGCCAGCAGGACCTACAGGGAGGGGGTGTCCTACGAGCAGTACTTC.

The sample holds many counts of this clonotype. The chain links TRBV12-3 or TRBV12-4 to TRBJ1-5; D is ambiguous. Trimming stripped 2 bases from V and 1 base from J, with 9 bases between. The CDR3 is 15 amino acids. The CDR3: CASSLMRESNQPQHF. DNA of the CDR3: TGTGCCAGCAGTTTAATGAGAGAAAGCAATCAGCCCCAGCATTTT.

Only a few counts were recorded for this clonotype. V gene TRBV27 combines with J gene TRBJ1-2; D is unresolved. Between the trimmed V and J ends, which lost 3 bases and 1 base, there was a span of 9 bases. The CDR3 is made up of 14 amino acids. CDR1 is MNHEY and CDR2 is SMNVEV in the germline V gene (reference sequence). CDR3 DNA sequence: TGTGCCAGCAGTTTTGGGCCGAGTAACTATGGCTACACCTTC. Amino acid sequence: CASSFGPSNYGYTF.

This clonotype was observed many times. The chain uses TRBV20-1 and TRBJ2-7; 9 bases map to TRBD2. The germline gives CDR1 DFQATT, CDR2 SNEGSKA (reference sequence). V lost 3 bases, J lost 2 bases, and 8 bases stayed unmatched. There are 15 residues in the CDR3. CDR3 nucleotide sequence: TGCAGTGCTAGGGAAAGACTAGCGGTTGCCTACGAGCAGTACTTC. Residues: CSARERLAVAYEQYF.

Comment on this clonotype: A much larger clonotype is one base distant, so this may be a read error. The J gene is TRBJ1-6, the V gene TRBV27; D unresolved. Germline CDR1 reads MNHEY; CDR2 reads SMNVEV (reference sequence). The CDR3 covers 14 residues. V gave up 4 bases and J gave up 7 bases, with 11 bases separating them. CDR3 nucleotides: TGTGCCAGCAGTTCGGGCGGTGTCAATTCACCCCTCCACTTT. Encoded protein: CASSSGGVNSPLHF.

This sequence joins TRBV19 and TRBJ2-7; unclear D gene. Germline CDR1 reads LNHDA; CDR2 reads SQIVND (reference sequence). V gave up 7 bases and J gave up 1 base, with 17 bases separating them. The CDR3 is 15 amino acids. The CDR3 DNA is TGTGCCAGTAAAGATGGGCCCGGGCCATCCTACGAGCAGTACTTC. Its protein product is CASKDGPGPSYEQYF.

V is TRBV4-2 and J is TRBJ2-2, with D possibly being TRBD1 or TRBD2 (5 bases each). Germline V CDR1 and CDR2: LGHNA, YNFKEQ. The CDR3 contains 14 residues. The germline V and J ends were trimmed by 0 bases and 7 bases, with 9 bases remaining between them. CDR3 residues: CASSQDRGDGELFF. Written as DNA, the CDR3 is TGTGCCAGCAGCCAAGATAGGGGAGACGGGGAGCTGTTTTTT.

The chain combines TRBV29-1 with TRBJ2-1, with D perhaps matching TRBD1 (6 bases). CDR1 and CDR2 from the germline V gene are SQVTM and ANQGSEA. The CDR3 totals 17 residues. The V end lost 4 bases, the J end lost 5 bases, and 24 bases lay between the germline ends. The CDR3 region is CSVGDIHRVLENNEQFF. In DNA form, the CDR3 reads TGCAGCGTTGGGGATATACACAGGGTCCTTGAAAACAATGAGCAGTTCTTC.

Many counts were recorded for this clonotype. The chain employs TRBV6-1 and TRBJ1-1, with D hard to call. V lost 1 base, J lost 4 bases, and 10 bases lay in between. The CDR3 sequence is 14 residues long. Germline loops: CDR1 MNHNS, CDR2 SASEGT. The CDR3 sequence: CASSEGVIVTEAFF. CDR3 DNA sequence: TGTGCCAGCAGTGAAGGAGTCATAGTCACTGAAGCTTTCTTT.

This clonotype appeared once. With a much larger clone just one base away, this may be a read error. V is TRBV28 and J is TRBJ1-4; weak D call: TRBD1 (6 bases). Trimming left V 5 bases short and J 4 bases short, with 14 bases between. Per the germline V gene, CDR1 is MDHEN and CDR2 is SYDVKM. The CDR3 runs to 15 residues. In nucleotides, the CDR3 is TGTGCCAGCAGTCCCTCGGGGGGCAATAATGAAAAACTGTTTTTT. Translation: CASSPSGGNNEKLFF.

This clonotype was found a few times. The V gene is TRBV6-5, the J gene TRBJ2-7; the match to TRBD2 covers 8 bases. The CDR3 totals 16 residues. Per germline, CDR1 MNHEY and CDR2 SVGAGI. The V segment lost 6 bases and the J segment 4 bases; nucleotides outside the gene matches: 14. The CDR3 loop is CASSPRDSGALYEQYF. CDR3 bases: TGTGCCAGCAGCCCACGGGATAGCGGGGCCCTGTACGAGCAGTACTTC.

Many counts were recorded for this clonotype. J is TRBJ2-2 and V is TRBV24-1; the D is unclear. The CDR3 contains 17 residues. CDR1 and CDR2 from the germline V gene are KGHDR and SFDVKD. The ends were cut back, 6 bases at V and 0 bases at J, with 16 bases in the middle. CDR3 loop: CATSPPSHDTNTGELFF. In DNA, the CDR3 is TGTGCCACCAGTCCACCGTCACACGATACGAACACCGGGGAGCTGTTTTTT.

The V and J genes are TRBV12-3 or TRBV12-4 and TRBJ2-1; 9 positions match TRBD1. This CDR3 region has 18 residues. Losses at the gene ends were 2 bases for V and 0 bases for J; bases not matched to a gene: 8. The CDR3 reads CASSLKGQGLSSYNEQFF. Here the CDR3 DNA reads TGTGCCAGCAGTTTAAAGGGACAGGGACTAAGCTCCTACAATGAGCAGTTCTTC.

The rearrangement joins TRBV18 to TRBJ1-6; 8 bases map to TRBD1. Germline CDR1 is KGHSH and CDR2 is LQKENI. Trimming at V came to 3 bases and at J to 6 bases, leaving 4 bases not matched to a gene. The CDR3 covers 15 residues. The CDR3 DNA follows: TGTGCCAGCTCACCGAAGCAGGGGGCTAATTCACCCCTCCACTTT. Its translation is CASSPKQGANSPLHF. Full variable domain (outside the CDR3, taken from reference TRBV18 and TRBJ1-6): NAGVMQNPRHLVRRRGQEARLRCSPMKGHSHVYWYRQLPEEGLKFMVYLQKENIIDESGMPKERFSAEFPKEGPSILRIQQVVRGDSAAYFCASSPKQGANSPLHFGNGTRLTVT.

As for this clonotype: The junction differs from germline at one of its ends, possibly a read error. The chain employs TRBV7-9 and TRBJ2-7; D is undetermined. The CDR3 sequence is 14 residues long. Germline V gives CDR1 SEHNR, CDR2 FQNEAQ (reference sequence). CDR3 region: CASSLVGPLDEQCF. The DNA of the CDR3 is TGTGCCAGCAGCTTAGTCGGGCCCCTCGACGAGCAGTGCTTC.

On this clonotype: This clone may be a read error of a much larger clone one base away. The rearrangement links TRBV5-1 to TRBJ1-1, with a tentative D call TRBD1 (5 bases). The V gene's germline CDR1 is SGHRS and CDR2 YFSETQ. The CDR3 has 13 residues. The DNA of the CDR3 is TGCGCCGGCAGGCTAGACAGTAACACTGAAGCTTTCTTT. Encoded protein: CAGRLDSNTEAFF. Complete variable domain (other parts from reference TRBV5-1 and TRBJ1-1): KAGVTQTPRYLIKTRGQQVTLSCSPISGHRSVSWYQQTPGQGLQFLFEYFSETQRNKGNFPGRFSGRQFSNSRSEMNVSTLELGDSALYLCAGRLDSNTEAFFGQGTRLTVV.

The CDR3 sequence: CASSSGQGVRDTQYF. CDR3 bases: TGTGCCAGCAGCTCTGGACAGGGGGTGAGGGATACGCAGTATTTT. V gene TRBV7-9 combines with J gene TRBJ2-3; TRBD1 matches at 10 bases. The germline V gene encodes CDR1 SEHNR and CDR2 FQNEAQ (reference sequence). The CDR3 loop spans 15 amino acids. The junction had 7 bases not matched to a gene; V was cut back by 4 bases and J by 6 bases.

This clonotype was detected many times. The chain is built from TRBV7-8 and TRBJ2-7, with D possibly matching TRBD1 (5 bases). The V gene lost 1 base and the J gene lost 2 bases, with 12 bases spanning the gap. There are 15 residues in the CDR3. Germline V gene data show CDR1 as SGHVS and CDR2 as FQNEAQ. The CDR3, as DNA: TGTGCCAGCAGCTTAGGGGCAGGGCCGACCTACGAGCAGTACTTC. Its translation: CASSLGAGPTYEQYF.

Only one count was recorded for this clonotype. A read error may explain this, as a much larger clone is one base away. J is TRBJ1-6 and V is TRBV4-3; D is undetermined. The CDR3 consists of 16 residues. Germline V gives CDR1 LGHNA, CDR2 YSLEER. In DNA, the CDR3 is TGCGCCAGCAGCCAAGATGAGGCAGCCTATAATTCACCCATCCACTTT. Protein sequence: CASSQDEAAYNSPIHF.

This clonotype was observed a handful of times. In DNA, the CDR3 is TGTGCCAGCAGCTTAGGGGGAGGTGAAGTCTACGAGCAGTACTTC. It is translated as CASSLGGGEVYEQYF. This sequence joins TRBV11-2 and TRBJ2-7, with D possibly matching TRBD2 (6 bases). Per germline, CDR1 SGHAT and CDR2 FQNNGV. This CDR3 has 15 amino acids. The ends were cut back, 1 base at V and 3 bases at J, with 13 bases in the middle.